Listed here are 16 T cell receptor beta chains from one sample, sequenced in a study of T cell responses to AZD1222 COVID-19 vaccine. TCRdb's copy holds only in-frame clones and misses some; the assay was immunoSEQ multiplex PCR. This table holds some 150,000 clones, about 91% found once. Here the sequenced sample was peripheral blood, taken on day 0 of MenACWY control vaccination. These receptors were collected from an adult in good health.

The V and J genes are TRBV3-1 (or the pseudogene TRBV3-2) and TRBJ1-2; a weak D match, TRBD1 (6 bases). Per the germline V gene, CDR1 is LGHDT and CDR2 is YNNKEL (reference sequence). This CDR3 is 13 amino acids long. The germline V and J ends were trimmed by 1 base and 8 bases, with 11 bases remaining between them. The CDR3 protein is CASSQGAQGGYTF. The CDR3, as DNA: TGTGCCAGCAGCCAAGGTGCGCAGGGGGGCTACACCTTC.

The chain has TRBV7-9 and TRBJ1-2; D remains unclear. The V end lost 2 bases, the J end lost 2 bases, and 24 bases lay between the germline ends. The CDR3 loop spans 19 amino acids. Per the germline V gene, CDR1 is SEHNR and CDR2 is FQNEAQ (reference sequence). CDR3 bases: TGTGCCAGCAGCTTATTAGGGTCCGAGTGGGCAGTCCCCAACTATGGCTACACCTTC. Its protein is CASSLLGSEWAVPNYGYTF.

The chain carries TRBV14 and TRBJ1-2, with 10 bases lining up with TRBD1. The CDR3 runs 18 residues. Trimming cost V 4 bases and J 0 bases; bases outside gene matches: 11. Germline assignment: CDR1 SGHDN and CDR2 FVKESK. This chain's CDR3 is CASSRLGQGERANYGYTF. DNA for the CDR3: TGTGCCAGCAGCCGCCTCGGACAGGGGGAAAGAGCTAACTATGGCTACACCTTC.

The chain combines TRBV6-5 with TRBJ2-7; D call uncertain. The CDR3 consists of 13 residues. The germline V gene has CDR1 MNHEY and CDR2 SVGAGI. V was shortened by 8 bases and J by 5 bases, with 16 bases between the two germline ends. CDR3 in DNA: TGTGCCAGCGGGGATGTTAGGTTGCACGAGCAGTACTTC. Protein product: CASGDVRLHEQYF.

The V and J genes are TRBV27 and TRBJ1-2; D is uncertain. Per germline, CDR1 MNHEY and CDR2 SMNVEV (reference sequence). The CDR3 totals 11 residues. Trimming cost V 7 bases and J 8 bases, with 11 bases left between them. The CDR3 DNA sequence: TGTGCCAGCAAGACCCTGGGAGGCTACACCTTC. Protein sequence: CASKTLGGYTF.

The V gene is TRBV9, the J gene TRBJ1-1; the match to TRBD1 covers 10 bases. V lost 0 bases, J lost 6 bases, and 8 bases stayed unmatched. This CDR3 is built from 16 residues. The germline V gene encodes CDR1 SGDLS and CDR2 YYNGEE. Here the CDR3 DNA reads TGTGCCAGCAGCGTAGGGGGACAGGGGAGGGTGGCTGAAGCTTTCTTT. This sequence encodes CASSVGGQGRVAEAFF. The entire variable domain, with the rest obtained from reference TRBV9 and TRBJ1-1, is as follows: DSGVTQTPKHLITATGQRVTLRCSPRSGDLSVYWYQQSLDQGLQFLIQYYNGEERAKGNILERFSAQQFPDLHSELNLSSLELGDSALYFCASSVGGQGRVAEAFFGQGTRLTVV.

Details on this clone: The junction shows a germline mismatch at one end, possibly a read error. The chain carries TRBV7-7 and TRBJ2-2, with no clear D. The CDR3 has 13 residues. Germline V lookup: CDR1 SSHAT, CDR2 FNYEAQ (reference sequence). Written as DNA, the CDR3 is TGTGCTAGCAGCCCAGATTTGGGCGGGGAGCTGTTTTTT. This gives the protein CASSPDLGGELFF.

This rearrangement joins TRBV18 to TRBJ2-3; TRBD2 is a possible D gene (5 bases). V was pared by 6 bases and J by 13 bases, with 26 bases between. The CDR3 is 15 residues long. Germline V gene data show CDR1 as KGHSH and CDR2 as LQKENI. The CDR3 is CASSPIEVAHSDEYF. CDR3 DNA: TGTGCCAGCTCCCCGATTGAGGTAGCGCACTCTGATGAGTATTTT.

The chain joins TRBV30 to TRBJ2-1, with D hard to call. The CDR3 is 14 amino acids. The ends were cut back, 4 bases at V and 7 bases at J, with 17 bases in the middle. Germline lookup yields CDR1 GTSNPN and CDR2 SVGIG (reference sequence). CDR3: CAWKLGRSRNEQFF. For the CDR3, the DNA is TGTGCCTGGAAGTTGGGCAGGTCTCGGAATGAGCAGTTCTTC.

The chain joins TRBV7-7 to TRBJ1-1; no definite D call. The CDR3 length is 13 residues. From germline, CDR1 is SSHAT and CDR2 FNYEAQ (reference sequence). V lost 1 base and J lost 1, with 4 bases in between. The CDR3 coding sequence is TGTGCCAGCAGCTTAGACCCGAACACTGAAGCTTTCTTT. Its translation: CASSLDPNTEAFF. Based on the CDR3 plus reference TRBV7-7 and TRBJ1-1, the full variable domain is GAGVSQSPRYKVTKRGQDVTLRCDPISSHATLYWYQQALGQGPEFLTYFNYEAQPDKSGLPSDRFSAERPEGSISTLTIQRTEQRDSAMYRCASSLDPNTEAFFGQGTRLTVV.

This clone came up a few times. The chain has TRBV5-5 and TRBJ1-2, with TRBD1 as a possible D gene (5 bases). Germline CDR1 reads SGHKS; CDR2 reads YYEKEE (reference sequence). CDR3 length equals 15 residues. The V end was cut by 3 bases, the J end by 0 bases, with 12 bases between. The CDR3 nucleotides are TGTGCCAGCAGCTCAGCTGGGGGGGCTAACTATGGCTACACCTTC. Its translation is CASSSAGGANYGYTF.

The gene calls are TRBV19 and TRBJ1-2; weak D call: TRBD1 (6 bases). Per germline, CDR1 LNHDA and CDR2 SQIVND (reference sequence). This CDR3 spans 14 amino acids. Between the trimmed V and J ends, which lost 3 bases and 0 bases, there was a span of 8 bases. CDR3 region: CASSMRTANYGYTF. In DNA form, the CDR3 reads TGTGCCAGTAGTATGAGGACAGCTAACTATGGCTACACCTTC.

The genes are TRBV7-2 and TRBJ2-7; D is unresolved. This CDR3 is 13 amino acids long. Germline CDR1 and CDR2: SGHTA and FQGNSA. Trimming removed 4 bases from V and 0 bases from J, with 7 bases in between. The CDR3 nucleotides are TGTGCCAGCAGCTCGCTGAGCTCCTACGAGCAGTACTTC. Its translation is CASSSLSSYEQYF.

V is TRBV27 and J is TRBJ1-6, with 7 positions matching TRBD1. The junction had 7 bases not matched to a gene; V was cut back by 6 bases and J by 8 bases. Germline values: CDR1 MNHEY, CDR2 SMNVEV (reference sequence). The CDR3 contains 14 residues. Here the CDR3 reads CASSTGQIYSPLHF. The CDR3 region has the DNA TGTGCCAGCAGCACGGGACAGATATATTCACCCCTCCACTTT.

This clone was picked up one time. V is TRBV6-2 or TRBV6-3 and J is TRBJ2-3; either TRBD1 or TRBD2 may supply D (6 bases each). Per germline, CDR1 MNHEY and CDR2 SVGEGT. The V gene lost 6 bases and the J gene lost 4 bases, with 17 bases spanning the gap. There are 15 residues in the CDR3. CDR3 sequence reads: CASSPLRGGPDTQYF. In DNA, the CDR3 is TGTGCCAGCAGCCCCCTCCGTGGGGGGCCAGATACGCAGTATTTT.

This chain uses TRBV21-1 with TRBJ2-7; the D call in the table, TRBD1, was not verified against the DNA. TRBV21-1 has pseudogene status. The length of the CDR3 is 17 residues. This chain's CDR3 is CASSKGTGGRFDYEQYF. In nucleotides, the CDR3 is TGTGCCAGCAGCAAAGGCACAGGGGGCCGATTCGACTACGAGCAGTACTTC.